One sample yielded the 29 T cell receptor beta chains listed below, sequenced in a study of immune evolution from preneoplasia to lung adenocarcinoma. Here immunoSEQ multiplex PCR was the method, and the copy in TCRdb shows in-frame clones only, minus some. The table shows roughly 4,000 clones, with 77% occurring only once. Sample: FFPE lung adenocarcinoma in situ tissue. The receptors stem from a person aged 60-80 years with lung adenocarcinoma.

The J gene is TRBJ2-3, the V gene TRBV21-1. TRBV21-1 is listed as a pseudogene. The CDR3 runs to 11 residues. The CDR3 sequence is CASSKVGTQYF. CDR3 sequence (DNA): TGTGCCAGCAGCAAAGTAGGGACGCAGTATTTT.

This rearrangement joins TRBV27 to TRBJ2-2; unclear D gene. V lost 0 bases and J lost 3, with 8 bases in between. The CDR3 has 15 amino acids. Germline CDR1 and CDR2: MNHEY and SMNVEV (reference sequence). The CDR3 coding sequence is TGTGCCAGCAGTTTATCAGGCATCTACACCGGGGAGCTGTTTTTT. Translation gives CASSLSGIYTGELFF.

The rearrangement uses TRBV7-2 and TRBJ1-1; possible D gene TRBD1, 6 bases. Germline loops: CDR1 SGHTA, CDR2 FQGNSA. V dropped 6 bases and J dropped 3 bases, with 17 bases sitting between them. The CDR3 loop spans 15 amino acids. Written as DNA, the CDR3 is TGTGCCAGCAGTTACATCTACGGGGGCGACACTGAAGCTTTCTTT. This codes for CASSYIYGGDTEAFF.

The chain uses TRBV9 and TRBJ2-2; 15 bases agree with TRBD2. After removal of 4 bases from V and 5 bases from J, the junction contained 12 bases not matched to a gene. Germline V lookup: CDR1 SGDLS, CDR2 YYNGEE. This CDR3 comprises 19 residues. The CDR3 reads CASSLGTSGGLGLTGELFF. The CDR3 DNA follows: TGTGCCAGCAGCCTCGGGACTAGCGGGGGGCTAGGATTGACCGGGGAGCTGTTTTTT.

The V and J genes are TRBV11-2 and TRBJ2-7; 9 nucleotides match TRBD1. Germline CDR1 SGHAT, CDR2 FQNNGV. J gave up 4 bases and V 4 bases, and 5 bases lay outside the gene matches. The CDR3 contains 14 residues. The CDR3 spells CASSSGTGMYEQYF. CDR3 DNA sequence: TGTGCCAGCAGCTCCGGGACAGGGATGTACGAGCAGTACTTC.

This clone was observed a handful of times. The chain carries TRBV9 and TRBJ2-2; maybe TRBD2 (5 bases). The CDR3 extends over 16 amino acids. Trimming stripped 0 bases from V and 1 base from J, with 10 bases between. Germline V gene data show CDR1 as SGDLS and CDR2 as YYNGEE. The CDR3 bases are TGTGCCAGCAGCGTAGAGGGAGCTGAGAACACCGGGGAGCTGTTTTTT. This codes for CASSVEGAENTGELFF.

The V gene is TRBV7-2, the J gene TRBJ2-1; 7 positions agree with TRBD2. V was clipped by 1 base and J by 9 bases; unmatched bases: 3. CDR3 length: 13 amino acids. Germline CDR1 and CDR2: SGHTA and FQGNSA. CDR3 nucleotides: TGTGCCAGCAGCTTAGGACTAGCTTTTGAGCAGTTCTTC. It codes for CASSLGLAFEQFF.

This chain uses TRBV27 with TRBJ1-2, with 7 positions matching TRBD1. This CDR3 is built from 14 residues. The germline V gene encodes CDR1 MNHEY and CDR2 SMNVEV (reference sequence). Trimming at V came to 3 bases and at J to 6 bases, leaving 7 bases not matched to a gene. DNA for the CDR3: TGTGCCAGCAGTTTTCAGGGGGATTGGAATGGCTACACCTTC. This translates into CASSFQGDWNGYTF.

The chain couples TRBV9 to TRBJ2-1; 13 positions agree with TRBD2. The CDR3 consists of 20 residues. With 2 bases clipped from V and 4 bases from J, the junction kept 15 bases outside the gene matches. Germline values: CDR1 SGDLS, CDR2 YYNGEE. The CDR3, as DNA: TGTGCCAGCAGCGTCCCGCGGGGTACTAGCGGGGGGGCCGGGTACAATGAGCAGTTCTTC. Translating it yields CASSVPRGTSGGAGYNEQFF.

V gene TRBV11-1 combines with J gene TRBJ2-3; D possibly matches TRBD1 or TRBD2 (5 bases each). Trimming stripped 2 bases from V and 2 bases from J, with 11 bases between. CDR3 length: 15 amino acids. Germline V gene data show CDR1 as SGHAT and CDR2 as FQDESV (reference sequence). For the CDR3, the DNA is TGTGCCAGCAGCTTACTAGGGGAGTTCACAGATACGCAGTATTTT. Protein sequence: CASSLLGEFTDTQYF.

This clone was observed a handful of times. The chain links TRBV30 to TRBJ2-7; D is ambiguous. With 0 bases removed from V and 1 base from J, the gap between germline ends came to 7 bases. The V gene's germline CDR1 is GTSNPN and CDR2 SVGIG (reference sequence). The CDR3 loop spans 13 amino acids. The DNA of the CDR3 is TGTGCCTGGAGTGTAGCCAGTTCCTACGAGCAGTACTTC. Translated, it gives CAWSVASSYEQYF.

In this sample, this clone is large. The chain links TRBV9 to TRBJ2-3, with 11 positions matching TRBD1. CDR3 size: 15 residues. The V gene's germline CDR1 is SGDLS and CDR2 YYNGEE. V shed 2 bases, J shed 4 bases, and the junction held 3 bases outside the gene matches. The CDR3 here is CASSVWGQGADTQYF. The CDR3 nucleotides are TGTGCCAGCAGCGTCTGGGGACAGGGGGCAGATACGCAGTATTTT.

The CDR3 DNA is TGTGCCAGCAGACGTCTGGGGGTGCAGCCCCAGCATTTT. Its translation: CASRRLGVQPQHF. The V gene is TRBV6-1, the J gene TRBJ1-5; D might be TRBD1 (5 bases). The germline gives CDR1 MNHNS, CDR2 SASEGT. Trimming took 6 bases from V and 7 from J, leaving 13 bases between them. This CDR3 is 13 amino acids long.

The gene calls are TRBV6-5 and TRBJ1-2, with D perhaps matching TRBD1 (6 bases). The CDR3 loop spans 13 amino acids. CDR1 MNHEY and CDR2 SVGAGI come from the germline V gene. Trimming pared 4 bases from V and 8 bases from J, leaving 14 bases between. CDR3 in amino acids: CASSSAGHPGYTF. The CDR3 nucleotides read TGTGCCAGCAGTTCCGCGGGACACCCAGGCTACACCTTC.

The chain carries TRBV7-3 and TRBJ1-1, with a tentative D call TRBD1 (5 bases). Germline V lookup: CDR1 SGHTA, CDR2 FQGTGA. The CDR3 extends over 14 amino acids. The ends were cut back, 5 bases at V and 1 base at J, with 11 bases in the middle. CDR3: CASSPGTSNTEAFF. The CDR3 DNA follows: TGTGCCAGCAGCCCTGGGACCTCGAACACTGAAGCTTTCTTT. The full variable domain, with the rest looked up from reference TRBV7-3 and TRBJ1-1, is GAGVSQTPSNKVTEKGKYVELRCDPISGHTALYWYRQSLGQGPEFLIYFQGTGAADDSGLPNDRFFAVRPEGSVSTLKIQRTERGDSAVYLCASSPGTSNTEAFFGQGTRLTVV.

The chain has TRBV7-8 and TRBJ1-6; 7 bases match TRBD1. V was pared by 5 bases and J by 6 bases, with 4 bases of the junction left unmatched. Per germline, CDR1 SGHVS and CDR2 FQNEAQ. The CDR3 loop spans 14 amino acids. The chain's CDR3 is CASSLGQVNSPLHF. Written as DNA, the CDR3 is TGTGCCAGCAGCCTCGGACAGGTTAATTCACCCCTCCACTTT.

This clone was observed a single time. This chain joins TRBV30 and TRBJ1-5; tentatively, D is TRBD1 (5 bases). The length of the CDR3 is 15 residues. Germline V gene sequence: CDR1 GTSNPN, CDR2 SVGIG (reference sequence). V lost 0 bases and J lost 2, with 11 bases in between. The DNA for the CDR3 is TGTGCCTGGAGTGTACGCGGAGGGGGCAATCAGCCCCAGCATTTT. It is translated as CAWSVRGGGNQPQHF.

The V and J genes are TRBV18 and TRBJ1-2; no reliable D call. Trimming removed 3 bases at V and 8 bases at J, with 10 bases between. The CDR3 runs 12 residues. The germline V gene encodes CDR1 KGHSH and CDR2 LQKENI. This CDR3 reads CASSPSSPGYTF. The CDR3, as DNA: TGTGCCAGCTCACCTAGCTCCCCGGGCTACACCTTC.

The chain uses TRBV7-9 and TRBJ2-5; D unresolved. The CDR3 spans 12 residues. Germline CDR1 reads SEHNR; CDR2 reads FQNEAQ (reference sequence). Trimming removed 4 bases at V and 4 bases at J, with 7 bases between. The CDR3: CASSSEGETQYF. The CDR3, as DNA: TGTGCCAGCAGCTCCGAAGGAGAGACCCAGTACTTC.

The chain is built from TRBV9 and TRBJ1-1; D unresolved. The CDR3 is made up of 13 amino acids. CDR1 is SGDLS, CDR2 YYNGEE, per germline. Trimming took 0 bases from V and 3 from J, leaving 6 bases between them. CDR3 amino acids: CASSVDGYTEAFF. The CDR3 DNA follows: TGTGCCAGCAGCGTAGACGGGTACACTGAAGCTTTCTTT.

The chain employs TRBV11-3 and TRBJ2-7; either TRBD1 or TRBD2 may fit D (5 bases each). V was clipped by 1 base and J by 10 bases, with 17 bases between them. CDR1 and CDR2 from the germline V gene are SGHNT and YENEEA. The length of the CDR3 is 14 residues. The CDR3 is CASSLGPPRDHQYF. CDR3 sequence (DNA): TGTGCCAGCAGCTTAGGCCCCCCCCGGGACCACCAGTACTTC.

The chain uses TRBV7-3 and TRBJ2-3; D is undetermined. The CDR3 runs to 15 residues. The germline V gene has CDR1 SGHTA and CDR2 FQGTGA. Trimming pared 3 bases from V and 0 bases from J, leaving 10 bases between. The CDR3 DNA reads TGTGCCAGCAGCTTCGGCTCAACTAGCACAGATACGCAGTATTTT. Protein sequence: CASSFGSTSTDTQYF.

The J gene is TRBJ2-4, the V gene TRBV4-3; 11 bases fit TRBD1. Trimming took 0 bases from V and 7 from J; bases not matched to a gene: 11. The CDR3 contains 18 residues. Germline CDR1 is LGHNA and CDR2 is YSLEER. The CDR3 protein is CASSQESPWTGGRNIQYF. The CDR3 DNA follows: TGCGCCAGCAGCCAAGAATCCCCCTGGACAGGGGGCAGGAACATTCAGTACTTC.

V usage is TRBV10-3 and J usage is TRBJ2-3; D gene uncertain. Trimming took off 2 bases at V and 3 bases at J, with 12 bases between the two ends. This CDR3 has 15 residues. CDR1 and CDR2 (germline): ENHRY, SYGVKD. CDR3: CAISEPARKTDTQYF. The CDR3 DNA reads TGTGCCATCAGTGAGCCGGCGAGGAAGACAGATACGCAGTATTTT.

The V gene is TRBV6-1, the J gene TRBJ1-6; D may be TRBD1 (6 bases). From germline, CDR1 is MNHNS and CDR2 SASEGT. The CDR3 is 12 amino acids. The DNA of the CDR3 is TGTGTCGGGGGGGGGCCGGATTCACCCCTCCACTTT. This gives the protein CVGGGPDSPLHF.

V is TRBV9 and J is TRBJ1-5, with D unclear. Trimming pared 3 bases from V and 4 bases from J, leaving 8 bases between. Germline V lookup: CDR1 SGDLS, CDR2 YYNGEE. The CDR3 consists of 13 residues. DNA for the CDR3: TGTGCCAGCAGCGGTTCGGGGAATCAGCCCCAGCATTTT. Translating gives CASSGSGNQPQHF.

Points on this clone: One junction end does not reproduce the germline sequence, and a read error may be involved. The chain employs TRBV7-7 and TRBJ2-5, with 9 bases fitting TRBD1. This CDR3 is 15 amino acids long. The germline CDR1 and CDR2 sequences are SSHAT and FNYEAQ (reference sequence). Here the CDR3 reads CASSLSTGGIETQYF. CDR3 sequence (DNA): TGTGCTAGCAGCTTATCGACAGGGGGGATCGAGACCCAGTACTTC.

The chain uses TRBV4-3 and TRBJ1-2; no definite D call. This CDR3 has 16 residues. CDR1 and CDR2 (germline): LGHNA, YSLEER. V lost 0 bases to trimming and J lost 2 bases, with 13 bases between them. CDR3 in DNA: TGCGCCAGCAGCCAAGACCTGACGGCGGGAAACTATGGCTACACCTTC. This sequence encodes CASSQDLTAGNYGYTF.

This clone was counted once. The rearrangement links TRBV27 to TRBJ1-2, with D possibly being TRBD1 (5 bases). V was cut by 6 bases and J by 4 bases, with 12 bases left in between. This CDR3 has 13 residues. Germline lookup yields CDR1 MNHEY and CDR2 SMNVEV (reference sequence). The CDR3, as DNA: TGTGCCAGCAGCGTACAGGAGGGCTATGGCTACACCTTC. Translating it yields CASSVQEGYGYTF.